What follows are 3 T cell receptor beta chains derived from one specimen sequenced in a study of blood T cells in healthy people across ages. Primers used in a second PCR of about 7 to 12 cycles were a sample-barcoded 5' primer and a J-beta primer mix. TCRdb reprocessed the 5' RACE reads with MiXCR, giving one entry per CDR3 protein. The table lists about 830,000 distinct CDR3 sequences, around 68% of them singletons. Sequencing used blood. The receptor set was obtained from a man aged 30 to 39 in good health.

The V call is TRBV7-2, the J call TRBJ2-1; 8 bases fit TRBD2. Germline V gene lookup returns CDR1 SGHTA and CDR2 FQGNSA. V dropped 4 bases and J dropped 5; count of bases not matched to a gene: 7. The CDR3 has 15 amino acids. CDR3 in amino acids: CASSSRLARDNEQFF. In DNA form, the CDR3 reads TGTGCCAGCAGCTCACGACTAGCGCGGGACAATGAGCAGTTCTTC.

This clonotype was counted between two and nine times. This sequence joins TRBV6-2 or TRBV6-3 and TRBJ2-6; no clear D. This CDR3 has 17 residues. Germline V gives CDR1 MNHEY, CDR2 SVGEGT. The V gene lost 2 bases and the J gene lost 2 bases, with 13 bases spanning the gap. The CDR3 here is CASSYETFMAGANVLTF. The CDR3 nucleotides read TGTGCCAGCAGTTACGAGACATTCATGGCTGGGGCCAACGTCCTGACTTTC.

This chain uses TRBV6-1 with TRBJ1-5, with 8 bases fitting TRBD1. The CDR3 extends over 15 amino acids. Looked up from germline, CDR1 is MNHNS and CDR2 is SASEGT. J gave up 5 bases and V 6 bases, and 9 bases lay outside the gene matches. The CDR3 spells CASRSRTGIDQPQHF. The CDR3 region has the DNA TGTGCCAGCAGGAGCAGGACAGGGATAGATCAGCCCCAGCATTTT.